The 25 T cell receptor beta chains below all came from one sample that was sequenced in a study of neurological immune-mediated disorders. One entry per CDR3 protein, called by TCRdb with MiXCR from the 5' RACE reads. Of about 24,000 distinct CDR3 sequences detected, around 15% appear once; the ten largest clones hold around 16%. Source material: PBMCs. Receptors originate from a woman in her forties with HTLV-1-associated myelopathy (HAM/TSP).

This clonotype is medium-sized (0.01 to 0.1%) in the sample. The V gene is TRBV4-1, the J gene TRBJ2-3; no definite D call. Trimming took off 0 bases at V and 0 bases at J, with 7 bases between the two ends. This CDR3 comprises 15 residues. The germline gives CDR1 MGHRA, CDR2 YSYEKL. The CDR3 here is CASSQDPASTDTQYF. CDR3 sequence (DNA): TGCGCCAGCAGCCAAGATCCAGCTAGCACAGATACGCAGTATTTT.

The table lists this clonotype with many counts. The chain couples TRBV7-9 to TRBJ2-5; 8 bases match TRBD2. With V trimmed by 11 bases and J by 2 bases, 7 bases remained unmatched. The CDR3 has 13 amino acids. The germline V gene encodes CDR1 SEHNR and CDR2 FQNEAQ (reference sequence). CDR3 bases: TGTGCCGTAACACTAGCGGCACAAGAGACCCAGTACTTC. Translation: CAVTLAAQETQYF.

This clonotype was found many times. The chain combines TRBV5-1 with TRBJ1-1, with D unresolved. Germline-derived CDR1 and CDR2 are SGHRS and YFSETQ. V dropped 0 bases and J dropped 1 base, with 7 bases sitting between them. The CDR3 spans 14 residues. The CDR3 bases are TGCGCCAGCAGCTTGGAGCGGGGGAACACTGAAGCTTTCTTT. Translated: CASSLERGNTEAFF.

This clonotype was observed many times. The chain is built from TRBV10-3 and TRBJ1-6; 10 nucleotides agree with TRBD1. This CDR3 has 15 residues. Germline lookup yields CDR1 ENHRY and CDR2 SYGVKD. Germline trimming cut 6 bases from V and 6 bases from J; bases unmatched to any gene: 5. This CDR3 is CAIRDWDRGNSPLHF. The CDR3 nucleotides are TGTGCCATCAGGGACTGGGACAGGGGTAATTCACCCCTCCACTTT.

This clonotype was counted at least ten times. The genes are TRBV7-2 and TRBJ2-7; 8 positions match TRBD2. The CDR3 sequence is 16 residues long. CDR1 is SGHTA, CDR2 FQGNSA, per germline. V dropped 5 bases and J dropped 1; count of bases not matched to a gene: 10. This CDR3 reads CASSPTAGTRSYEQYF. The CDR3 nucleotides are TGTGCCAGCAGCCCAACTGCCGGGACTAGGTCCTACGAGCAGTACTTC. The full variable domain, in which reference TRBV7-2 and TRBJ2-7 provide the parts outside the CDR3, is GAGVSQSPSNKVTEKGKDVELRCDPISGHTALYWYRQSLGQGLEFLIYFQGNSAPDKSGLPSDRFSAERTGGSVSTLTIQRTQQEDSAVYLCASSPTAGTRSYEQYFGPGTRLTVT.

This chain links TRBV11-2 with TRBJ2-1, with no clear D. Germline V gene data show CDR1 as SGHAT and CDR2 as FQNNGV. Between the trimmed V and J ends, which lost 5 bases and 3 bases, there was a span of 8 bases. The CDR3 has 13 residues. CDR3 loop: CASSLGLYNEQFF. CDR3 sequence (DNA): TGTGCCAGCAGCCTCGGGCTCTACAATGAGCAGTTCTTC.

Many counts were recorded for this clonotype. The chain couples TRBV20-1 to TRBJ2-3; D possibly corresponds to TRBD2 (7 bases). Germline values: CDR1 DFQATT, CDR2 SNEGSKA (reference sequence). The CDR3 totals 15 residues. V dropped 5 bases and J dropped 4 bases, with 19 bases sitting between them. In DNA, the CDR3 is TGCAGTGCTTTCCCGGGGGGCGGGGTCGCAGATACGCAGTATTTT. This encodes CSAFPGGGVADTQYF.

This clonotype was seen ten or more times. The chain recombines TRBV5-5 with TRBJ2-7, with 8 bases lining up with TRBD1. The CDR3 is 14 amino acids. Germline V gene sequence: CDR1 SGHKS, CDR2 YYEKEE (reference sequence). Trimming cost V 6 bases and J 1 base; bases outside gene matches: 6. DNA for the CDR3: TGTGCCAGCACCAGGACAGGGTATTCCTACGAGCAGTACTTC. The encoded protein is CASTRTGYSYEQYF.

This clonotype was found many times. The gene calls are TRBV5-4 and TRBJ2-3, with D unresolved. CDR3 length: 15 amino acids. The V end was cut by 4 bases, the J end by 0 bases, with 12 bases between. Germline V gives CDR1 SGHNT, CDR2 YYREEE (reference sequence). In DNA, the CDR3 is TGTGCCAGCAGCACATGGCAGACTAGCACAGATACGCAGTATTTT. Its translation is CASSTWQTSTDTQYF.

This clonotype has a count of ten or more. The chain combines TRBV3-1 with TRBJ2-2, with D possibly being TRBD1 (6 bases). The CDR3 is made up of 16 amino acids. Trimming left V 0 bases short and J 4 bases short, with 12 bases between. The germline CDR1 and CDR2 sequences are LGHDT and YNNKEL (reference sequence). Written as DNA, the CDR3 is TGTGCCAGCAGCCAAGATGGGGGCAGCACCACCGGGGAGCTGTTTTTT. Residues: CASSQDGGSTTGELFF.

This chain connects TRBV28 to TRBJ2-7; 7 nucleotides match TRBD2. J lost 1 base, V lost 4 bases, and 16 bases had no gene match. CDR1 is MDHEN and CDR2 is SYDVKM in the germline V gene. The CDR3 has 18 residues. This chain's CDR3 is CASSSGLTHSSGSYEQYF. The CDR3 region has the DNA TGTGCCAGCAGTTCGGGACTAACACACTCCTCCGGGTCCTACGAGCAGTACTTC.

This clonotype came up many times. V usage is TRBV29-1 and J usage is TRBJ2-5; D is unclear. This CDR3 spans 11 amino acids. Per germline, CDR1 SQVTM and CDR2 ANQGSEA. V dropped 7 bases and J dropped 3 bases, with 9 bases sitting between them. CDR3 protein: CSGGSKETQYF. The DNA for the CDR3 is TGCAGCGGCGGATCAAAAGAGACCCAGTACTTC.

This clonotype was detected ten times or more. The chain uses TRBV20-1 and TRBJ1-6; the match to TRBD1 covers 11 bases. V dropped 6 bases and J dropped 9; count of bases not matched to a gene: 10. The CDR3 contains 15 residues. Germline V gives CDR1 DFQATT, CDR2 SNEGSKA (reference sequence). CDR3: CSAQADRGLGSPLHF. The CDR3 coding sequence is TGCAGTGCCCAAGCGGACAGGGGGCTCGGTTCACCCCTCCACTTT.

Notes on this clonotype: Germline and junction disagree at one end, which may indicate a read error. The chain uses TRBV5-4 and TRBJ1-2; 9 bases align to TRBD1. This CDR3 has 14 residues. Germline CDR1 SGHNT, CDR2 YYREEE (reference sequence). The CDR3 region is CSSSTGGLCYGYTF. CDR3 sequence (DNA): TGTTCCAGCAGTACAGGGGGCTTGTGCTATGGCTACACCTTC.

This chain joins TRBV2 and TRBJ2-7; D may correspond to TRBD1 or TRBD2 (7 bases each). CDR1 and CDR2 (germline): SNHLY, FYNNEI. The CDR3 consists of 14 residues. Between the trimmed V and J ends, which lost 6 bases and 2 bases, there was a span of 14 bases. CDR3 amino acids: CASSDREGTYEQYF. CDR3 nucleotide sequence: TGTGCCAGCAGCGACAGGGAGGGGACCTACGAGCAGTACTTC.

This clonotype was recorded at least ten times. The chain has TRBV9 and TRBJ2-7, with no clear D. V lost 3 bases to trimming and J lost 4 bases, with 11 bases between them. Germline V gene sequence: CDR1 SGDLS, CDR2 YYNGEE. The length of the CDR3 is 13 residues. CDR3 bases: TGTGCCAGCAGCGACGGTCCCGGGTACGAGCAGTACTTC. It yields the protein CASSDGPGYEQYF.

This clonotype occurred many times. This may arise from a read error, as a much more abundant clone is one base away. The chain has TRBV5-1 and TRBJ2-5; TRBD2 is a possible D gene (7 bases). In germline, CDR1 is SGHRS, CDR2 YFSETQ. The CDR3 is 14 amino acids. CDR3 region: CTSGYGGLQETQYF. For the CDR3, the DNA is TGCACCAGCGGGTACGGGGGGCTACAAGAGACCCAGTACTTC. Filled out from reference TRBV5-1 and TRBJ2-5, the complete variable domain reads KAGVTQTPRYLIKTRGQQVTLSCSPISGHRSVSWYQQTPGQGLQFLFEYFSETQRNKGNFPGRFSGRQFSNSRSEMNVSTLELGDSALYLCTSGYGGLQETQYFGPGTRLLVL.

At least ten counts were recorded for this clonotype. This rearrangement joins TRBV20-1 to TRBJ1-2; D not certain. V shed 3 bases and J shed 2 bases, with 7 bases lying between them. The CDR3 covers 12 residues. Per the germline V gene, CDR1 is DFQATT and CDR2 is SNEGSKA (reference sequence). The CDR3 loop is CSASSGNYGYTF. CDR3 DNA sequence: TGCAGTGCTAGTTCCGGGAACTATGGCTACACCTTC.

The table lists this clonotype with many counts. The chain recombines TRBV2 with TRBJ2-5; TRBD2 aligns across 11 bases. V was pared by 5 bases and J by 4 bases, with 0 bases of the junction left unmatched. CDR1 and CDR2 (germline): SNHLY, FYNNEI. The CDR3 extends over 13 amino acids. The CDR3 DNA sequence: TGTGCCAGCAGTCTAGCGGGGGGAGAGACCCAGTACTTC. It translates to CASSLAGGETQYF.

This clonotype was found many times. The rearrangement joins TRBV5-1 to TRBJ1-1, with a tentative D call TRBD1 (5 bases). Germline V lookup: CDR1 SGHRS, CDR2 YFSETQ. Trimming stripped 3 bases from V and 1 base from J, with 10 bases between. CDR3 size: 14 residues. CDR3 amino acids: CASSWDGRNTEAFF. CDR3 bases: TGCGCCAGCAGCTGGGACGGCAGGAACACTGAAGCTTTCTTT. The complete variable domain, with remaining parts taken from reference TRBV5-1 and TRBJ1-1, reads KAGVTQTPRYLIKTRGQQVTLSCSPISGHRSVSWYQQTPGQGLQFLFEYFSETQRNKGNFPGRFSGRQFSNSRSEMNVSTLELGDSALYLCASSWDGRNTEAFFGQGTRLTVV.

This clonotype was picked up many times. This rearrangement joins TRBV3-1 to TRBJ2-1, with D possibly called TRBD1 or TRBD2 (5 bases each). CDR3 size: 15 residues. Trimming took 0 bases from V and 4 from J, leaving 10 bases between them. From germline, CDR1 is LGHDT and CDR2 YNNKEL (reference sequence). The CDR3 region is CASSQDIGAYNEQFF. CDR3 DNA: TGTGCCAGCAGCCAAGACATCGGGGCGTACAATGAGCAGTTCTTC.

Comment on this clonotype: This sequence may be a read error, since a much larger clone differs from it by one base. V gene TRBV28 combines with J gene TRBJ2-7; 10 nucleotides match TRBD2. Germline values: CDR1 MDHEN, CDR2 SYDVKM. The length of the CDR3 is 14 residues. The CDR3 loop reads CVSKAAGGLYEQYF. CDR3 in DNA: TGTGTCAGCAAGGCAGCGGGGGGGCTCTACGAGCAGTACTTC.

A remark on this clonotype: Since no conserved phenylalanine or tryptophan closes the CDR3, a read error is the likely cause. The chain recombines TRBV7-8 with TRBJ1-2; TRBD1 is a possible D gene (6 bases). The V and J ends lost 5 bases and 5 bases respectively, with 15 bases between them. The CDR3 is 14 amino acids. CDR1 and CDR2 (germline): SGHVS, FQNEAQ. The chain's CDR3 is CASSQRRDKYGYTL. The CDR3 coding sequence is TGTGCCAGCAGCCAGCGGCGGGACAAATATGGCTACACCCTC.

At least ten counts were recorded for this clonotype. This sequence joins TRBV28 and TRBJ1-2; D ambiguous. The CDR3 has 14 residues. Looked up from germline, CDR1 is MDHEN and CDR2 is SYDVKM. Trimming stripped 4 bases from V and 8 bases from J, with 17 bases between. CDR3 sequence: CASSSPDGLGGYTF. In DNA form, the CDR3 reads TGTGCCAGCAGTTCACCTGACGGGTTGGGCGGCTACACCTTC.

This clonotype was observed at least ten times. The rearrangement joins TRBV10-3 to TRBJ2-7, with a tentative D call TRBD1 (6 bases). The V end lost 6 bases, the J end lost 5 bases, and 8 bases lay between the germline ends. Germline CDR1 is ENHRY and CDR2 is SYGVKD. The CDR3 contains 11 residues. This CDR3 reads CAISNRDEQYF. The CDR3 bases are TGTGCCATCAGCAACAGGGACGAGCAGTACTTC.